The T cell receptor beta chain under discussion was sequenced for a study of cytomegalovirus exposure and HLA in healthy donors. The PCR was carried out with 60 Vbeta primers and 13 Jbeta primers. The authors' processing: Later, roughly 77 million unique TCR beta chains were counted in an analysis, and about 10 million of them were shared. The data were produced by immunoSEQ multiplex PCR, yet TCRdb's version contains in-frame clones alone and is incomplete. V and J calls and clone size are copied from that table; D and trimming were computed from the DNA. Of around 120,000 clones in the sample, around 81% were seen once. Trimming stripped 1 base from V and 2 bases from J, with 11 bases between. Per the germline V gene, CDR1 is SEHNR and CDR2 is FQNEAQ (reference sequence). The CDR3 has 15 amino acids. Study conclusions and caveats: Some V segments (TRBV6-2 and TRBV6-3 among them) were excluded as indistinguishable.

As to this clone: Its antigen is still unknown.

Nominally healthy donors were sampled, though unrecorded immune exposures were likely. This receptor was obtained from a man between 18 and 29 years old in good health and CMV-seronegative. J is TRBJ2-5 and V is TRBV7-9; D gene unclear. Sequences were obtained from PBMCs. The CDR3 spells CASSLGSAAQETQYF. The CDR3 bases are TGTGCCAGCAGCTTAGGTTCGGCGGCTCAAGAGACCCAGTACTTC.